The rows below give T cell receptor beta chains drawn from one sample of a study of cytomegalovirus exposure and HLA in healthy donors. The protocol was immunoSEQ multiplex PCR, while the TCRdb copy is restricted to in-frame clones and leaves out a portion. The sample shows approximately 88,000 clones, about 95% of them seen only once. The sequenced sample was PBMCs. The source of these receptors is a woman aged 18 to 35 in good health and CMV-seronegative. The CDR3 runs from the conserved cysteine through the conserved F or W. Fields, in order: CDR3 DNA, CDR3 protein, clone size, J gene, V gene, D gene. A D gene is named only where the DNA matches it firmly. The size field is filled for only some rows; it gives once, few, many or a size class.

DNA: TGTGCCAGCAGCGTAGCCAGGAACACTGAAGCTTTCTTT
CDR3: CASSVARNTEAFF
size: NA
J: TRBJ1-1
V: TRBV9
D: NA

DNA: TGTGCCAGCAGCCTGGAGAGGGCTGGCTACACCTTC
CDR3: CASSLERAGYTF
size: NA
J: TRBJ1-2
V: TRBV5-6
D: NA

DNA: TGTGCCGGCAGAGAACTAGCGGCCTTTTACGAGCAGTACTTC
CDR3: CAGRELAAFYEQYF
size: NA
J: TRBJ2-7
V: TRBV2
D: TRBD2

DNA: TGTGCCAGCAGAGCCCTCTACGAGCAGTACTTC
CDR3: CASRALYEQYF
size: few
J: TRBJ2-7
V: TRBV25-1
D: NA

DNA: TGTGCCAGCAGCCGGGTCCTCCGGGACTTAGGGACTGAAGCTTTCTTT
CDR3: CASSRVLRDLGTEAFF
size: NA
J: TRBJ1-1
V: TRBV5-5
D: NA

DNA: TGTGCCAGCGGCGAGCGGAACACAGATACGCAGTATTTT
CDR3: CASGERNTDTQYF
size: few
J: TRBJ2-3
V: TRBV6-1
D: NA

DNA: TGTGCCAGTATCGACAGCAGGGAAACTAATGAAAAACTGTTTTTT
CDR3: CASIDSRETNEKLFF
size: NA
J: TRBJ1-4
V: TRBV19
D: NA

DNA: TGTGCCAGCAGCCCAGGGGGCTATGAGCAGTTCTTC
CDR3: CASSPGGYEQFF
size: NA
J: TRBJ2-1
V: TRBV7-7
D: TRBD1

DNA: TGTGCCAGCAGCCAAGATTTGCTAACAGGGCGCTCGGATGAGCAGTTCTTC
CDR3: CASSQDLLTGRSDEQFF
size: NA
J: TRBJ2-1
V: TRBV14
D: NA

DNA: TGTGCCAGCAGTTACGGGACTAGCGGGAGGTACGAGCAGTACTTC
CDR3: CASSYGTSGRYEQYF
size: NA
J: TRBJ2-7
V: TRBV6-5
D: TRBD2

DNA: TGTGCCAGCAGATCAGGGACTAGCGGGACCAATGAGCAGTTCTTC
CDR3: CASRSGTSGTNEQFF
size: NA
J: TRBJ2-1
V: TRBV27
D: TRBD2

DNA: TGCAGATCAGGACTCCTCTACGAGCAGTACTTC
CDR3: CRSGLLYEQYF
size: NA
J: TRBJ2-7
V: TRBV20-1
D: NA

DNA: TGTGCCATCAGTCGACTAGCGGGAGTTTCGAACACCGGGGAGCTGTTTTTT
CDR3: CAISRLAGVSNTGELFF
size: NA
J: TRBJ2-2
V: TRBV10-3
D: TRBD2

DNA: TGTGCCAGCTCAAGGACAGGAAATGGCTACACCTTC
CDR3: CASSRTGNGYTF
size: NA
J: TRBJ1-2
V: TRBV18
D: TRBD1

DNA: TGTGCCAGTATAAAAGGAGGGACTAGTAATGAGCAGTTCTTC
CDR3: CASIKGGTSNEQFF
size: once
J: TRBJ2-1
V: TRBV5-6
D: TRBD2

DNA: TGCGCCAGCAATCCGGGAGGGGCGGATGAGCAGTTCTTC
CDR3: CASNPGGADEQFF
size: NA
J: TRBJ2-1
V: TRBV5-1
D: TRBD2

DNA: TGTGCCAGCAGCTTAGGGGGACAGGAGAACATCTTC
CDR3: CASSLGGQENIF
size: NA
J: TRBJ2-7
V: TRBV7-2
D: TRBD1

DNA: TGTGCCAGCAGCTTACAGGGGACCGACGAGCAGTACTTC
CDR3: CASSLQGTDEQYF
size: NA
J: TRBJ2-7
V: TRBV5-4
D: TRBD1

DNA: TGTGCCAGCAGTCCTCTGGTAACTATTAGCACAGATACGCAGTATTTT
CDR3: CASSPLVTISTDTQYF
size: NA
J: TRBJ2-3
V: TRBV27
D: NA

DNA: TGTGCCAGCAGCTTTTTTGGGGGTGGTAATGTAGGGACAGGGAACTACGAGCAGTACTTC
CDR3: CASSFFGGGNVGTGNYEQYF
size: NA
J: TRBJ2-7
V: TRBV7-8
D: TRBD1

DNA: TGTGCCAGCAGCGCGGGTATGAACACTGAAGCTTTCTTT
CDR3: CASSAGMNTEAFF
size: NA
J: TRBJ1-1
V: TRBV27
D: NA

DNA: TGTGCCAGCACACCGCGGGCGGATAGCACAGATACGCAGTATTTT
CDR3: CASTPRADSTDTQYF
size: NA
J: TRBJ2-3
V: TRBV7-2
D: NA

DNA: TGTGCCAGCTCACAGGGGGCAGATCAGCCCCAGCATTTT
CDR3: CASSQGADQPQHF
size: few
J: TRBJ1-5
V: TRBV18
D: TRBD1

DNA: TGTGCCAGCAGTAAGCGGGGTAGGAACAATGAGCAGTTCTTC
CDR3: CASSKRGRNNEQFF
size: NA
J: TRBJ2-1
V: TRBV28
D: TRBD2

DNA: TGTGCCAGCAGCTTGGCTTCCGCGGGACTTGAAAAACTGTTTTTT
CDR3: CASSLASAGLEKLFF
size: NA
J: TRBJ1-4
V: TRBV5-6
D: NA

DNA: TGTGCCAGCAGCCCCGGGACCTACGAGCAGTACTTC
CDR3: CASSPGTYEQYF
size: NA
J: TRBJ2-7
V: TRBV7-2
D: NA

DNA: TGTGCCAGCAGTTCTGGACAGCGGACCACCTATGGCTACACCTTC
CDR3: CASSSGQRTTYGYTF
size: NA
J: TRBJ1-2
V: TRBV28
D: NA

DNA: TGTGCCAGCTCACCCACTAGCGGGGCACGCTACGAGCAGTACTTC
CDR3: CASSPTSGARYEQYF
size: NA
J: TRBJ2-7
V: TRBV18
D: TRBD2

DNA: TGTGCCAGCAGTGACCCCCATAGCAATCAGCCCCAGCATTTT
CDR3: CASSDPHSNQPQHF
size: NA
J: TRBJ1-5
V: TRBV6-4
D: NA

DNA: TGCGCCAGCAGCTTTTCCGGGGGTCAAATATCCTACGAGCAGTACTTC
CDR3: CASSFSGGQISYEQYF
size: NA
J: TRBJ2-7
V: TRBV5-1
D: NA

DNA: TGTGCCAGCAGCTCCCGGCAAGAGACCCAGTACTTC
CDR3: CASSSRQETQYF
size: NA
J: TRBJ2-5
V: TRBV5-4
D: NA

DNA: TGCGCCAGCAGCTCGGCGACAGGGAATCCTCCTGGGGCCAACGTCCTGACTTTC
CDR3: CASSSATGNPPGANVLTF
size: NA
J: TRBJ2-6
V: TRBV5-1
D: TRBD1

DNA: TGTGCCAGCAGCTTAGAGCAACTAGCGGGGGCTCAAGAGACCCAGTACTTC
CDR3: CASSLEQLAGAQETQYF
size: NA
J: TRBJ2-5
V: TRBV11-2
D: TRBD2

DNA: TGTGCCAGTAGTAGCACCGGGACAGGGGTTTCCGAGCAGTACTTC
CDR3: CASSSTGTGVSEQYF
size: NA
J: TRBJ2-7
V: TRBV19
D: TRBD1

DNA: TGTGCCAGCAGCTTCCCAGGAAGGGAGCAGTACTTC
CDR3: CASSFPGREQYF
size: NA
J: TRBJ2-7
V: TRBV7-2
D: NA

DNA: TGTGCCAGCAGTCCAGGGTATCCGGGGGGGACCCAGTACTTC
CDR3: CASSPGYPGGTQYF
size: NA
J: TRBJ2-5
V: TRBV6-5
D: TRBD2

DNA: TGTGCCAGTAGTATAAGACTAGCGGGAGTGGATGAGCAGTACTTC
CDR3: CASSIRLAGVDEQYF
size: once
J: TRBJ2-7
V: TRBV19
D: TRBD2

DNA: TGTGCCAGCAGTTTCAAGACAGGGCGGGGTGAAGCTTTCTTT
CDR3: CASSFKTGRGEAFF
size: few
J: TRBJ1-1
V: TRBV6-5
D: TRBD1

DNA: TGTGCCAGCAGTTACCCAGGGGTATATGGCTACACCTTC
CDR3: CASSYPGVYGYTF
size: NA
J: TRBJ1-2
V: TRBV28
D: NA

DNA: TGTGCCAGCAGTTACGCGGGGGGGAACACTGAAGCTTTCTTT
CDR3: CASSYAGGNTEAFF
size: once
J: TRBJ1-1
V: TRBV6-5
D: NA

DNA: TGTGCCAGCAGTTACGATCAGGACAATCAGCCCCAGCATTTT
CDR3: CASSYDQDNQPQHF
size: once
J: TRBJ1-5
V: TRBV6-5
D: NA

DNA: TGTGCCAGCCTAACTAGCGAAAGGTTAAGTGAGCAGTTCTTC
CDR3: CASLTSERLSEQFF
size: NA
J: TRBJ2-1
V: TRBV28
D: TRBD2

DNA: TGTGCCACCAGCAGAGACGGCGGGATCCGGAATTTACGCACAGATACGCAGTATTTT
CDR3: CATSRDGGIRNLRTDTQYF
size: NA
J: TRBJ2-3
V: TRBV15
D: NA

DNA: TGTGCCAGCAGCTCCATTGGGGCGATCACAGATACGCAGTATTTT
CDR3: CASSSIGAITDTQYF
size: NA
J: TRBJ2-3
V: TRBV7-9
D: NA

DNA: TGTGCCAGCAGTTTCATGGACACTTCTGAAAAACTGTTTTTT
CDR3: CASSFMDTSEKLFF
size: NA
J: TRBJ1-4
V: TRBV28
D: NA

DNA: TGCGCCAGCAGCTCCGAGCCGACAGGGGGCGGTGAAAAACTGTTTTTT
CDR3: CASSSEPTGGGEKLFF
size: NA
J: TRBJ1-4
V: TRBV5-1
D: TRBD1

DNA: TGCAGCTCGGGTCCAGCGGAGGGATCCTACGAGCAGTACTTC
CDR3: CSSGPAEGSYEQYF
size: NA
J: TRBJ2-7
V: TRBV29-1
D: NA